The 18 T cell receptor beta chains in this list originate from one sample, sequenced in a study of beta chain features in type 1 diabetes. Whole-study findings and limits: Shorter TCRB CDR3s, moderately but significantly so, marked every one of the four CD4+ subsets in Type 1 diabetes patients.

These receptors' antigens are unknown. Every bit of the isolated RNA underwent reverse transcription, so sequencing read expressed TCRB transcripts. TCRdb keeps only in-frame clones here, not all; method: immunoSEQ multiplex PCR. The table lists 150,000 to 200,000 clones, 8.5% to 10% of them singletons. The sequencing input was central memory CD4+ T cells from blood. All receptors come from a woman in her 30s with type 1 diabetes.

This sequence joins TRBV2 and TRBJ2-7, with TRBD2 as a possible D gene (7 bases). V was trimmed by 8 bases and J by 2 bases, leaving 19 bases between them. Per germline, CDR1 SNHLY and CDR2 FYNNEI. CDR3 length equals 15 residues. DNA of the CDR3: TGTGCCAGCCTGGGGGGGCGGGAGAATCCCTACGAGCAGTACTTC. As protein: CASLGGRENPYEQYF.

A few counts support this clone. A junction end diverges from the germline sequence, so it may reflect a read error. V and J are TRBV7-7 and TRBJ2-5; 10 bases map to TRBD1. Germline V gives CDR1 SSHAT, CDR2 FNYEAQ (reference sequence). The CDR3 extends over 14 amino acids. The CDR3 sequence: CASSATGGGKTQYF. CDR3 in DNA: TGTGCTAGCAGCGCGACAGGGGGCGGGAAGACCCAGTACTTC.

The chain combines TRBV7-9 with TRBJ2-7, with 7 bases that match TRBD1. The J segment lost 2 bases and the V segment lost 6 bases, leaving 10 bases of the junction unmatched. The CDR3 totals 15 residues. Germline lookup yields CDR1 SEHNR and CDR2 FQNEAQ (reference sequence). Here the CDR3 DNA reads TGTGCCAGCAGTTTACCCGGGACAGCCCCCTACGAGCAGTACTTC. Amino acid sequence: CASSLPGTAPYEQYF.

The chain has TRBV10-3 and TRBJ2-1; TRBD2 agrees at 7 bases. V was clipped by 0 bases and J by 3 bases; unmatched bases: 8. In germline, CDR1 is ENHRY, CDR2 SYGVKD. The CDR3 sequence is 17 residues long. The CDR3 DNA reads as TGTGCCATCAGTGAGTCGATGGGGCTAGCGGACTACAATGAGCAGTTCTTC. Its protein product is CAISESMGLADYNEQFF.

This clone has just a few counts. The genes are TRBV5-1 and TRBJ2-1; TRBD1 aligns across 7 bases. The CDR3 runs 16 residues. Germline CDR1 reads SGHRS; CDR2 reads YFSETQ. Germline trimming cut 1 base from V and 1 base from J; bases unmatched to any gene: 5. The chain's CDR3 is CASSLPEDRSYNEQFF. CDR3 sequence (DNA): TGCGCCAGCAGCTTGCCCGAGGACAGGTCCTACAATGAGCAGTTCTTC.

This clone was counted between two and nine times. The chain recombines TRBV30 with TRBJ1-3; no firm D call. Trimming removed 5 bases at V and 8 bases at J, with 10 bases between. Germline-derived CDR1 and CDR2 are GTSNPN and SVGIG (reference sequence). This CDR3 contains 11 residues. CDR3 region: CAWGYRHTIYF. DNA of the CDR3: TGTGCCTGGGGTTACAGACACACCATATATTTT.

CDR3 in amino acids: CASSPFWSGDQETQYF. CDR3 nucleotide sequence: TGTGCCAGCTCACCCTTCTGGAGCGGGGACCAAGAGACCCAGTACTTC. The chain is built from TRBV18 and TRBJ2-5, with 7 bases fitting TRBD2. Per germline, CDR1 KGHSH and CDR2 LQKENI. V trimming: 3 bases; J trimming: 0 bases; junction bases outside the gene matches: 7. This CDR3 has 16 residues.

This clone has a handful of counts. The chain recombines TRBV2 with TRBJ2-3, with D possibly being TRBD2 (5 bases). The CDR3 totals 16 residues. With 3 bases removed from V and 4 bases from J, the gap between germline ends came to 17 bases. Germline assignment: CDR1 SNHLY and CDR2 FYNNEI. The CDR3 loop reads CASSDAPRGKADTQYF. CDR3 DNA sequence: TGTGCCAGCAGTGATGCACCCCGGGGAAAGGCAGATACGCAGTATTTT.

This clone was counted a few times. The chain combines TRBV27 with TRBJ2-5, with 13 bases lining up with TRBD2. With 9 bases clipped from V and 5 bases from J, the junction kept 9 bases outside the gene matches. This CDR3 contains 15 residues. CDR1 is MNHEY and CDR2 is SMNVEV in the germline V gene (reference sequence). The CDR3 DNA reads as TGTGCCAGTAAACGGACTAGCGGGAGTTTGGAGACCCAGTACTTC. Translation: CASKRTSGSLETQYF.

The genes are TRBV6-6 and TRBJ1-2; unclear D gene. V lost 10 bases to trimming and J lost 8 bases, with 17 bases between them. Germline assignment: CDR1 MNHNY and CDR2 SVGAGI (reference sequence). CDR3 length equals 12 residues. CDR3 sequence: CATLNEGRGYTF. CDR3 nucleotides: TGTGCCACCCTTAACGAGGGCCGAGGCTACACCTTC.

This chain links TRBV5-1 with TRBJ2-1, with 7 bases aligning to TRBD2. Germline V gene lookup returns CDR1 SGHRS and CDR2 YFSETQ. The CDR3 contains 15 residues. V shed 3 bases and J 0 bases; nucleotides not matched to a gene: 3. The CDR3 DNA reads TGCGCCAGCAGCTCAACTAGCGTCTCCTACAATGAGCAGTTCTTC. This translates into CASSSTSVSYNEQFF.

The table lists this clone with a few counts. The V gene is TRBV4-3, the J gene TRBJ2-3; 14 positions match TRBD2. Germline CDR1 and CDR2: LGHNA and YSLEER. V shed 7 bases and J 8 bases; nucleotides not matched to a gene: 5. The CDR3 is 14 amino acids. The CDR3 is CASKGLAGAGTQYF. The CDR3 DNA follows: TGCGCCAGCAAGGGACTAGCGGGAGCCGGTACGCAGTATTTT.

V gene TRBV18 combines with J gene TRBJ2-7, with D unclear. Trimming took 6 bases from V and 4 from J, leaving 7 bases between them. The CDR3 runs to 11 residues. Germline CDR1 and CDR2: KGHSH and LQKENI. The CDR3 spells CASSLNYEQYF. CDR3 DNA sequence: TGTGCCAGCTCCCTTAATTACGAGCAGTACTTC.

This chain uses TRBV29-1 with TRBJ1-2, with unresolved D. V gave up 2 bases and J gave up 7 bases, with 11 bases separating them. The germline V gene encodes CDR1 SQVTM and CDR2 ANQGSEA. The CDR3 is 12 residues long. CDR3 sequence reads: CSVEFGGFGYTF. The CDR3 DNA is TGCAGCGTTGAATTTGGAGGGTTTGGCTACACCTTC.

This clone turned up a few times. The gene calls are TRBV2 and TRBJ1-4, with 7 bases fitting TRBD1. Germline CDR1 and CDR2: SNHLY and FYNNEI. V lost 4 bases and J lost 12; bases outside the gene matches: 8. The CDR3 runs to 13 residues. CDR3 bases: TGTGCCAGCAGTGTAGGTACAGGGGCGGAACTGTTTTTT. This sequence encodes CASSVGTGAELFF.

This clone appeared many times. This sequence joins TRBV4-1 and TRBJ2-5, with 11 bases lining up with TRBD2. V shed 2 bases, J shed 2 bases, and the junction held 10 bases outside the gene matches. The CDR3 extends over 18 amino acids. Germline values: CDR1 MGHRA, CDR2 YSYEKL. CDR3 in amino acids: CASSQQQLAGALQETQYF. CDR3 in DNA: TGCGCCAGCAGCCAACAGCAACTAGCGGGAGCGTTACAAGAGACCCAGTACTTC.

This clone came up a few times. The chain couples TRBV30 to TRBJ1-5; no clear D gene. The germline V and J ends were trimmed by 3 bases and 0 bases, with 6 bases remaining between them. The CDR3 runs to 13 residues. CDR1 GTSNPN and CDR2 SVGIG come from the germline V gene (reference sequence). CDR3 sequence: CAWRQYSNQPQHF. DNA of the CDR3: TGTGCCTGGAGGCAGTATAGCAATCAGCCCCAGCATTTT. The entire variable domain, with the rest obtained from reference TRBV30 and TRBJ1-5, is as follows: SQTIHQWPATLVQPVGSPLSLECTVEGTSNPNLYWYRQAAGRGLQLLFYSVGIGQISSEVPQNLSASRPQDRQFILSSKKLLLSDSGFYLCAWRQYSNQPQHFGDGTRLSIL.

This clone was recorded a few times. In the same sample, other DNA sequences code for this CDR3. The chain links TRBV5-1 to TRBJ2-3; 9 positions agree with TRBD2. This CDR3 contains 16 residues. CDR1 is SGHRS and CDR2 is YFSETQ in the germline V gene. J lost 0 bases, V lost 3 bases, and 5 bases had no gene match. This CDR3 reads CASSSLAGASTDTQYF. In nucleotides, the CDR3 is TGCGCCAGCAGCTCGTTAGCGGGGGCAAGCACAGATACGCAGTATTTT.